The next 16 T cell receptor beta chains were all read from a single sample in a study of regulatory T cells in long-lasting Graves disease. As to time point: persistent/refractory GD, antithyroid drugs over 5 years with positive TRAb. From RNA extracted from PBMCs, the TCR library was made. Combining iRepertoire HTBI primers with Arm-PCR of CDR3 regions, the authors built TCR beta libraries. TCRdb independently ran MiXCR on the multiplex PCR reads; one entry per CDR3 protein. The sample records 400,000 or so distinct CDR3 sequences, less than 25% being singletons. The source was peripheral blood mononuclear cells (PBMCs), collected when the disease was refractory, from a patient treated with antithyroid drugs. The receptor set was obtained from a female donor with Graves disease.

DNA of the CDR3: TGTGCCAGCAGCCAAGAGGGGCTAGCGGGAGGGGGAAGGGACATTCAGTACTTC. Translating it yields CASSQEGLAGGGRDIQYF. The V call is TRBV4-2, the J call TRBJ2-4, with TRBD2 matching over 12 bases. Germline CDR1 and CDR2: LGHNA and YNFKEQ. The CDR3 length is 18 residues. V shed 0 bases and J 8 bases; nucleotides not matched to a gene: 11.

This clonotype was seen ten or more times. V and J are TRBV28 and TRBJ1-5; 7 positions match TRBD1. J gave up 4 bases and V 5 bases, and 8 bases lay outside the gene matches. The CDR3 loop spans 15 amino acids. CDR1 MDHEN and CDR2 SYDVKM come from the germline V gene. The CDR3 sequence is CASSLPDRDNQPQHF. The CDR3 DNA reads TGTGCCAGCAGTCTTCCCGACAGGGATAATCAGCCCCAGCATTTT.

This chain uses TRBV20-1 with TRBJ2-7; 14 bases agree with TRBD2. Germline-derived CDR1 and CDR2 are DFQATT and SNEGSKA (reference sequence). The CDR3 contains 14 residues. V was pared by 3 bases and J by 7 bases, with 5 bases of the junction left unmatched. This CDR3 reads CSARGLAGDREQYF. CDR3 sequence (DNA): TGCAGTGCTAGGGGACTAGCGGGAGATCGGGAGCAGTACTTC.

This clonotype was seen a few times. The chain joins TRBV5-6 to TRBJ1-5, with 7 bases matching TRBD1. Looked up from germline, CDR1 is SGHDT and CDR2 is YYEEEE. The V gene end was trimmed by 3 bases and the J gene end by 5 bases; junction bases not matched to a gene: 5. This CDR3 is built from 14 residues. Written as DNA, the CDR3 is TGTGCCAGCAGCTCACAGGGGTTGGATCAGCCCCAGCATTTT. Its translation is CASSSQGLDQPQHF.

This sequence joins TRBV20-1 and TRBJ1-1, with unresolved D. V was cut by 3 bases and J by 4 bases, with 9 bases left in between. In germline, CDR1 is DFQATT, CDR2 SNEGSKA (reference sequence). This CDR3 has 12 residues. The CDR3 loop reads CSASRVPTEAFF. In DNA, the CDR3 is TGCAGTGCTAGCCGGGTGCCCACTGAAGCTTTCTTT.

This clonotype occurred once. The chain employs TRBV7-9 and TRBJ2-3; no clear D gene. The CDR3 loop spans 13 amino acids. Germline V gene lookup returns CDR1 SEHNR and CDR2 FQNEAQ (reference sequence). V lost 5 bases and J 4 bases, leaving 10 bases between the germline ends. CDR3 amino acids: CASSPQAADTQYF. The CDR3 DNA sequence: TGTGCCAGCAGCCCTCAGGCCGCAGATACGCAGTATTTT. The variable domain in full, completed from reference TRBV7-9 and TRBJ2-3, reads DTGVSQNPRHKITKRGQNVTFRCDPISEHNRLYWYRQTLGQGPEFLTYFQNEAQLEKSRLLSDRFSAERPKGSFSTLEIQRTEQGDSAMYLCASSPQAADTQYFGPGTRLTVL.

This clonotype has at least ten counts. This chain links TRBV7-8 with TRBJ1-1, with D uncertain. There are 12 residues in the CDR3. The ends were cut back, 6 bases at V and 8 bases at J, with 13 bases in the middle. The germline V gene has CDR1 SGHVS and CDR2 FQNEAQ. CDR3 nucleotides: TGTGCCAGCAGTTCAGACGGCAGCGAAGCTTTCTTT. Translating it yields CASSSDGSEAFF.

This clonotype was observed a handful of times. This may stem from a read error, because a much larger clone lies one nucleotide away. V gene TRBV28 combines with J gene TRBJ2-5; no definite D call. The germline V gene has CDR1 MDHEN and CDR2 SYDVKM. This CDR3 has 12 residues. V shed 5 bases and J shed 3 bases, with 7 bases lying between them. The CDR3 here is CASSAQKETQYF. In DNA form, the CDR3 reads TGTGCCAGCAGTGCCCAAAAAGAGACCCAGTACTTC.

V usage is TRBV20-1 and J usage is TRBJ1-4; unclear D gene. Trimming removed 1 base at V and 7 bases at J, with 16 bases between. Germline CDR1 is DFQATT and CDR2 is SNEGSKA (reference sequence). The CDR3 spans 15 residues. The CDR3 here is CSARAGGGLSEKLFF. The CDR3 nucleotides read TGCAGTGCTAGAGCGGGAGGTGGATTAAGTGAAAAACTGTTTTTT.

Concerning this clonotype itself: A clone one base away is much larger, so this may be a read error. The rearrangement joins TRBV9 to TRBJ2-7; 7 bases fit TRBD2. The CDR3 is 14 amino acids. Germline V gene sequence: CDR1 SGDLS, CDR2 YYNGEE. V shed 3 bases and J 0 bases; nucleotides not matched to a gene: 3. In nucleotides, the CDR3 is TGTGCCAGCAGCGCCGGGACTAACTCCTACGAGCAGTACTTC. This codes for CASSAGTNSYEQYF.

This clonotype was seen a few times. This chain uses TRBV10-3 with TRBJ2-7; TRBD1 agrees at 7 bases. V shed 6 bases, J shed 3 bases, and the junction held 14 bases outside the gene matches. CDR1 is ENHRY, CDR2 SYGVKD, per germline. The CDR3 has 16 amino acids. In DNA form, the CDR3 reads TGTGCCATCAGCGGATCGTCGGGACAGTCCAACTACGAGCAGTACTTC. Protein product: CAISGSSGQSNYEQYF.

CDR3 DNA: TGTGCCAGCAGTCCTAGCCTGGCTACTGTCTACGAGCAGTACTTC. Amino acid sequence: CASSPSLATVYEQYF. The chain joins TRBV6-1 to TRBJ2-7, with a weak D call TRBD2 (5 bases). Germline loops: CDR1 MNHNS, CDR2 SASEGT. V was trimmed by 5 bases and J by 3 bases, leaving 17 bases between them. The CDR3 contains 15 residues.

This clonotype was picked up many times. This chain links TRBV3-1 with TRBJ1-6; D is undetermined. The CDR3 covers 14 residues. Per germline, CDR1 LGHDT and CDR2 YNNKEL (reference sequence). V lost 0 bases and J 6 bases, leaving 6 bases between the germline ends. The CDR3 loop reads CASSQERGNSPLHF. Written as DNA, the CDR3 is TGTGCCAGCAGCCAAGAGCGGGGTAATTCACCCCTCCACTTT.

The chain has TRBV20-1 and TRBJ2-3; 13 bases are shared with TRBD2. The trim removed 1 base at V and 0 bases at J, leaving 1 base unmatched. CDR1 and CDR2 (germline): DFQATT, SNEGSKA (reference sequence). The CDR3 runs 16 residues. Here the CDR3 DNA reads TGCAGTGCTAGAGTACTAGCGGGAGGGAGCACAGATACGCAGTATTTT. It is translated as CSARVLAGGSTDTQYF.

This chain uses TRBV7-2 with TRBJ1-2; possibly TRBD1 for D (5 bases). The CDR3 extends over 13 amino acids. V was clipped by 5 bases and J by 9 bases, with 16 bases between them. Germline loops: CDR1 SGHTA, CDR2 FQGNSA. DNA for the CDR3: TGTGCCAGCAGCCTGCGGACATCAACTCGCTACACCTTC. As protein: CASSLRTSTRYTF. Looking up the rest from reference TRBV7-2 and TRBJ1-2 gives the full variable domain: GAGVSQSPSNKVTEKGKDVELRCDPISGHTALYWYRQSLGQGLEFLIYFQGNSAPDKSGLPSDRFSAERTGGSVSTLTIQRTQQEDSAVYLCASSLRTSTRYTFGSGTRLTVV.

This clonotype was recorded at least ten times. This chain uses TRBV7-2 with TRBJ2-5; D may match TRBD1 or TRBD2 (6 bases each). CDR1 and CDR2 (germline): SGHTA, FQGNSA. Trimming took 5 bases from V and 5 from J, leaving 18 bases between them. This CDR3 contains 15 residues. The CDR3 sequence is CASSASGALRETQYF. CDR3 nucleotides: TGTGCCAGCAGCGCGTCGGGGGCGTTAAGGGAGACCCAGTACTTC.